The T cell receptor beta chain described here comes from a study of blood T cell repertoires in COVID-19. Clones were read by immunoSEQ multiplex PCR, and TCRdb kept only the in-frame ones, dropping some. The repertoire holds about 97,000 clones, with around 92% as singletons. The CDR3 contains 14 residues. V dropped 6 bases and J dropped 0; count of bases not matched to a gene: 2. Germline V gene data show CDR1 as SQVTM and CDR2 as ANQGSEA. The TCR originated in a man between 50 and 59 years old with active COVID-19. V and J are TRBV29-1 and TRBJ2-1, with 10 nucleotides matching TRBD2. Sequencing was done on a sample of peripheral blood. The CDR3 DNA is TGCAGCGTCGCTAGCGGGAGCTCCTACAATGAGCAGTTCTTC. Amino acids: CSVASGSSYNEQFF.